This T cell receptor beta chain was obtained from a study of T cell repertoires in cytomegalovirus infection. Background on the study: CMV infection and matching HLA type were both indicated by public TCR beta signatures. Overall study findings and caveats: Pooled public TCR beta family frequency picked out CMV carriers with the relevant HLA. CMV-specific TCR beta clonotypes restricted by HLA-C dominated the ex vivo response.

TCRdb reanalysed the reads using MiXCR and keeps one entry per CDR3 protein. The repertoire holds nearly 450,000 distinct CDR3 sequences, with under 40% as singletons. Germline V gene sequence: CDR1 SGHTA, CDR2 FQGNSA. The CDR3 has 15 residues. The V gene end was trimmed by 5 bases and the J gene end by 4 bases; junction bases not matched to a gene: 9. This clonotype was observed many times. Its antigen is unidentified. This rearrangement joins TRBV7-2 to TRBJ1-1; 8 bases agree with TRBD1. The sequencing sample was made of PBMCs. The sequence was obtained from a human donor in good health (CMV status not recorded). Some clones in this sample may be carry-over from other donors' samples. The chain's CDR3 is CASSVDRVSATEAFF. The DNA of the CDR3 is TGTGCCAGCAGCGTGGACAGGGTGAGCGCCACTGAAGCTTTCTTT. Drawing the rest from reference TRBV7-2 and TRBJ1-1, the complete variable domain is GAGVSQSPSNKVTEKGKDVELRCDPISGHTALYWYRQSLGQGLEFLIYFQGNSAPDKSGLPSDRFSAERTGGSVSTLTIQRTQQEDSAVYLCASSVDRVSATEAFFGQGTRLTVV.